The 26 T cell receptor beta chains below were found in one sample sequenced in a study of CD8 T cells in Susac syndrome. With random hexamers, roughly 0.45 to 1 ug RNA was reverse transcribed. TCRdb used MiXCR to reprocess the immunoSEQ multiplex PCR reads, holding one entry per CDR3 protein. The sample lists more than 95,000 distinct CDR3 sequences; around 94% were seen once. The sample comprised CD8+ T cells from PBMCs. All receptors derive from a human donor with Susac syndrome.

CDR3 region: CAWIGGRETEAFF. DNA of the CDR3: TGTGCCTGGATAGGGGGTAGGGAAACTGAAGCTTTCTTT. This sequence joins TRBV30 and TRBJ1-1; possibly TRBD1 for D (6 bases). V lost 4 bases and J 5 bases, leaving 14 bases between the germline ends. CDR1 and CDR2 (germline): GTSNPN, SVGIG (reference sequence). The CDR3 consists of 13 residues.

This rearrangement joins TRBV2 to TRBJ2-1; a weak D match, TRBD2 (5 bases). Germline-derived CDR1 and CDR2 are SNHLY and FYNNEI. Trimming took 7 bases from V and 5 from J, leaving 12 bases between them. This CDR3 region has 13 residues. The CDR3 coding sequence is TGTGCCAGCATTGGGGAGCTGCACAATGAGCAGTTCTTC. As protein: CASIGELHNEQFF.

The V gene is TRBV7-2, the J gene TRBJ1-1; 9 nucleotides line up with TRBD1. J lost 3 bases, V lost 1 base, and 6 bases had no gene match. CDR3 length: 16 amino acids. Germline-derived CDR1 and CDR2 are SGHTA and FQGNSA. The CDR3 is CASSLGGQGKYTEAFF. DNA of the CDR3: TGTGCCAGCAGCTTAGGCGGACAGGGGAAGTACACTGAAGCTTTCTTT.

This chain joins TRBV28 and TRBJ2-7; TRBD1 might be the D (5 bases). The CDR3 loop spans 16 amino acids. Germline assignment: CDR1 MDHEN and CDR2 SYDVKM. V lost 3 bases and J lost 1, with 16 bases in between. CDR3 in amino acids: CASSFLPGRESYEQYF. CDR3 in DNA: TGTGCCAGCAGTTTTTTACCCGGCAGGGAATCCTACGAGCAGTACTTC.

This clonotype was observed a single time. The chain uses TRBV19 and TRBJ1-5, with D unresolved. Trimming left V 9 bases short and J 2 bases short, with 11 bases between. Germline CDR1 reads LNHDA; CDR2 reads SQIVND (reference sequence). The CDR3 covers 13 residues. The CDR3 DNA reads TGTGCCAGCAGACCCGAGGGCAATCAGCCCCAGCATTTT. Its protein product is CASRPEGNQPQHF.

This chain links TRBV1 with TRBJ2-4. TRBV1 is a known pseudogene. The CDR3 loop spans 13 amino acids. The CDR3 DNA reads as TGCACCACCTTAGAGTGCCTGAAAAACATTCAGTACTTC. Its translation is CTTLECLKNIQYF.

This clonotype came up once. V gene TRBV29-1 combines with J gene TRBJ1-2, with 7 bases aligning to TRBD1. The CDR3 runs 12 residues. V lost 1 base, J lost 7 bases, and 3 bases stayed unmatched. Per the germline V gene, CDR1 is SQVTM and CDR2 is ANQGSEA. The CDR3 region has the DNA TGCAGCGTTGAAGGGGGACAGCGTGGCTACACCTTC. Translated, it gives CSVEGGQRGYTF.

This rearrangement joins TRBV13 to TRBJ2-5; D gene unclear. This CDR3 has 13 amino acids. Germline loops: CDR1 PRHDT, CDR2 FYEKMQ (reference sequence). The germline V and J ends were trimmed by 1 base and 5 bases, with 8 bases remaining between them. As DNA, the CDR3 is TGTGCCAGCAGCTTAGCGACGAGGGAGACCCAGTACTTC. Amino acids: CASSLATRETQYF.

The chain carries TRBV25-1 and TRBJ1-1; D gene unclear. The V end was cut by 8 bases, the J end by 0 bases, with 10 bases between. The CDR3 is 13 residues long. Germline V gene data show CDR1 as MGHDK and CDR2 as SYGVNS. CDR3 protein: CASGNTMNTEAFF. The CDR3 DNA sequence: TGTGCCAGCGGGAATACCATGAACACTGAAGCTTTCTTT.

CDR3 region: CASSSGTVSSYNEQFF. As DNA, the CDR3 is TGTGCCAGCAGTTCCGGGACTGTGAGCTCCTACAATGAGCAGTTCTTC. The chain is built from TRBV13 and TRBJ2-1; possibly TRBD2 for D (6 bases). Per germline, CDR1 PRHDT and CDR2 FYEKMQ (reference sequence). V lost 6 bases and J lost 0, with 15 bases in between. The CDR3 is 16 amino acids.

This sequence joins TRBV25-1 and TRBJ1-1; unclear D gene. The germline V and J ends were trimmed by 4 bases and 1 base, with 7 bases remaining between them. The germline V gene has CDR1 MGHDK and CDR2 SYGVNS. The CDR3 spans 13 residues. In DNA form, the CDR3 reads TGTGCCAGCAGTGCGGACGGGAACACTGAAGCTTTCTTT. It specifies CASSADGNTEAFF.

This chain connects TRBV6-5 to TRBJ1-1; D is unclear. The CDR3 runs to 13 residues. The ends were cut back, 6 bases at V and 1 base at J, with 9 bases in the middle. Germline CDR1 MNHEY, CDR2 SVGAGI. CDR3 region: CASSAIENTEAFF. CDR3 DNA sequence: TGTGCCAGCAGCGCTATTGAGAACACTGAAGCTTTCTTT.

The table lists this clonotype with a count of one. V usage is TRBV28 and J usage is TRBJ2-2; D not resolved. The CDR3 length is 16 residues. Germline values: CDR1 MDHEN, CDR2 SYDVKM. V was trimmed by 4 bases and J by 1 base, leaving 13 bases between them. The CDR3 sequence is CASSSPEDGNTGELFF. DNA of the CDR3: TGTGCCAGCAGTTCCCCCGAGGATGGGAACACCGGGGAGCTGTTTTTT.

The chain recombines TRBV20-1 with TRBJ2-5; 8 nucleotides line up with TRBD2. This CDR3 is 16 amino acids long. V lost 5 bases and J lost 2; bases outside the gene matches: 13. The V gene's germline CDR1 is DFQATT and CDR2 SNEGSKA (reference sequence). In DNA form, the CDR3 reads TGCAGTGCTCCCCCTCCTCAGGTAGCGGGGCAAGAGACCCAGTACTTC. Residues: CSAPPPQVAGQETQYF.

This rearrangement joins TRBV4-2 to TRBJ2-7, with D perhaps TRBD2 (5 bases). This CDR3 contains 13 residues. Germline assignment: CDR1 LGHNA and CDR2 YNFKEQ. Between the trimmed V and J ends, which lost 5 bases and 1 base, there was a span of 9 bases. CDR3 loop: CASSDGLSYEQYF. DNA for the CDR3: TGTGCCAGCAGCGACGGACTGTCCTACGAGCAGTACTTC.

This chain uses TRBV6-1 with TRBJ2-1; TRBD1 aligns across 7 bases. The CDR3 runs 15 residues. The germline V gene has CDR1 MNHNS and CDR2 SASEGT. The junction had 3 bases not matched to a gene; V was cut back by 1 base and J by 3 bases. The CDR3 region has the DNA TGTGCCAGCAGTGAAGGGGACAGATTCTACAATGAGCAGTTCTTC. It codes for CASSEGDRFYNEQFF.

The genes are TRBV30 and TRBJ1-1; 9 bases line up with TRBD1. Germline CDR1 reads GTSNPN; CDR2 reads SVGIG (reference sequence). V trimming: 4 bases; J trimming: 8 bases; junction bases outside the gene matches: 11. The CDR3 sequence is 14 residues long. The CDR3 DNA is TGTGCCTGGACCCGACCGGGACAGGGTAAAGAAGCTTTCTTT. Translated, it gives CAWTRPGQGKEAFF.

This clonotype was observed a few times. This chain uses TRBV9 with TRBJ1-2, with TRBD1 matching 8 bases. The ends lost 1 base at V and 9 bases at J; junction bases unmatched: 8. CDR1 and CDR2 (germline): SGDLS, YYNGEE. The CDR3 runs to 14 residues. The CDR3 is CASSVIQGAPSYTF. For the CDR3, the DNA is TGTGCCAGCAGCGTAATTCAGGGGGCGCCGAGCTACACCTTC.

This chain connects TRBV9 to TRBJ2-7; 7 positions match TRBD1. CDR3 length: 15 amino acids. The junction had 14 bases not matched to a gene; V was cut back by 4 bases and J by 7 bases. Germline lookup yields CDR1 SGDLS and CDR2 YYNGEE. The CDR3 region has the DNA TGTGCCAGCAGCAAGGGGACAGCCCATATACGTGAGCAGTACTTC. It encodes CASSKGTAHIREQYF.

The V call is TRBV29-1, the J call TRBJ2-1; D uncertain. The V end lost 3 bases, the J end lost 8 bases, and 20 bases lay between the germline ends. Germline assignment: CDR1 SQVTM and CDR2 ANQGSEA. The CDR3 totals 15 residues. The CDR3 nucleotides read TGCAGCGTTGAGCTCCAGGCGGCCTTGATGGATGAGCAGTTCTTC. Translation: CSVELQAALMDEQFF.

The chain is built from TRBV27 and TRBJ2-7; tentative D call: TRBD1 (5 bases). The germline gives CDR1 MNHEY, CDR2 SMNVEV (reference sequence). V lost 5 bases, J lost 7 bases, and 9 bases lay in between. The CDR3 runs 11 residues. CDR3 DNA: TGTGCCAGCAGTATAGGGGTTGAGCAGTACTTC. The encoded protein is CASSIGVEQYF.

The rearrangement uses TRBV9 and TRBJ1-1; 7 nucleotides match TRBD1. CDR3 size: 14 residues. Germline V gene sequence: CDR1 SGDLS, CDR2 YYNGEE. V trimming: 3 bases; J trimming: 3 bases; junction bases outside the gene matches: 5. CDR3 residues: CASSAQGVDTEAFF. The DNA of the CDR3 is TGTGCCAGCAGCGCTCAGGGGGTAGACACTGAAGCTTTCTTT.

The genes are TRBV30 and TRBJ2-7, with D uncertain. CDR3 length equals 11 residues. V was pared by 1 base and J by 3 bases, with 4 bases between. From germline, CDR1 is GTSNPN and CDR2 SVGIG (reference sequence). CDR3 in DNA: TGTGCCTGGAGTGCCCGCTACGAGCAGTACTTC. Translated, it gives CAWSARYEQYF.

The rearrangement uses TRBV29-1 and TRBJ2-7; 9 bases fit TRBD1. Looked up from germline, CDR1 is SQVTM and CDR2 is ANQGSEA. V shed 7 bases and J 2 bases; nucleotides not matched to a gene: 9. The CDR3 covers 14 residues. The DNA of the CDR3 is TGCAGCGCCGAAGGGACAGGGCGTACCTACGAGCAGTACTTC. Amino acids: CSAEGTGRTYEQYF.

This rearrangement joins TRBV28 to TRBJ1-4, with TRBD1 identical over 10 bases. CDR3 length: 16 amino acids. V dropped 5 bases and J dropped 4; count of bases not matched to a gene: 7. Germline V gene lookup returns CDR1 MDHEN and CDR2 SYDVKM. CDR3 nucleotides: TGTGCCAGCAGTCTATACCGGGACAGGGGTAATGAAAAACTGTTTTTT. This codes for CASSLYRDRGNEKLFF.

The chain has TRBV9 and TRBJ2-1; no definite D call. V lost 3 bases, J lost 12 bases, and 13 bases lay in between. CDR1 and CDR2 from the germline V gene are SGDLS and YYNGEE. The CDR3 has 12 amino acids. The CDR3 bases are TGTGCCAGCAGCGCGAACCAAATGAGGCAGTTCTTC. Encoded protein: CASSANQMRQFF.